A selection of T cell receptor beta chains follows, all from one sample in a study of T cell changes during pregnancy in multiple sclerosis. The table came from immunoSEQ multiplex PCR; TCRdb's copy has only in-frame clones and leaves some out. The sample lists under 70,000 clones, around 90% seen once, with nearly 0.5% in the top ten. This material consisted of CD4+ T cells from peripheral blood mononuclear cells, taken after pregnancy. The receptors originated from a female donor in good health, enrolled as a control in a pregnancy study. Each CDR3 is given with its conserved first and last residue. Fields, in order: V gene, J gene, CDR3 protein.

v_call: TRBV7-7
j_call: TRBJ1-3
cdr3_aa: CASSLGQGNGNTIYF

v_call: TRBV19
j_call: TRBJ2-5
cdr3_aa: CATTTSPEETQYF

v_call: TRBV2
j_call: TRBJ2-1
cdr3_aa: CAGTVGSYNEQFF

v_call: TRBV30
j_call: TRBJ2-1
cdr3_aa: CAWSVGTGNNEQFF

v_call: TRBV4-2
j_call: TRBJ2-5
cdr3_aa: CASSSQQGGGETQYF

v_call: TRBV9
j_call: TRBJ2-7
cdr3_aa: CASSAETGTYEQYF

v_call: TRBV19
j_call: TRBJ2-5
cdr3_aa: CASSIVTLETQYF

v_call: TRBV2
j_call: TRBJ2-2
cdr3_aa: CASSEAHVRGHTGELFF

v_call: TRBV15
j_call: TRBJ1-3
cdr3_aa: CATSRDLGTGRNTIYF

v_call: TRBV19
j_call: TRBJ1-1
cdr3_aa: CASSIRAGQNTEAFF

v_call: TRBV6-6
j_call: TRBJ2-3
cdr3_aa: CASSSQGTDTQYF

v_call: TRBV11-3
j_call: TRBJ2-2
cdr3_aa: CASSPRDRLDGELFF

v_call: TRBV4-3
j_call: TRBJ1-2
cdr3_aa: CASSLDLTRDYGYTF

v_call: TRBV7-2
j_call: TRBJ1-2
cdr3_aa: CASSFTGGASFGSAYGYTF

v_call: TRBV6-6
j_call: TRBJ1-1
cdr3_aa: CASSYRGGNTEAFF

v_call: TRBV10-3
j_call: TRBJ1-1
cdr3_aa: CAIRDRDTEAFF

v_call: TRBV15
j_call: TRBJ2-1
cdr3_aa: CATSRDRQAGYNEQFF

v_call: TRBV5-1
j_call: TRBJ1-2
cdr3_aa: CASSTGQGFSYGYTF

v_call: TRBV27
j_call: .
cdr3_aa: CASSLYGERRSYEQYF

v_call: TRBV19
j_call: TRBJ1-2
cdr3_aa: CASSTIDGYTF

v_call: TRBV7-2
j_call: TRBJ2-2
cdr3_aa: CASSLEGLNTGELFF

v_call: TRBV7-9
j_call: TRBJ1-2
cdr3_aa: CASSPRTGNAYGYTF

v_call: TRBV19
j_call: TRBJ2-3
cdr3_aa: CASTDRGPSTDTQYF

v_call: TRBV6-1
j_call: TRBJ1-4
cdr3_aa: CASSELTSVANEKLFF

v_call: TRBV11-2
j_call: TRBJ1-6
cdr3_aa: CASRDPGQLNSPLHF

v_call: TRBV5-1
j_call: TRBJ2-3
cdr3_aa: CASSSSRVSTDTQYF

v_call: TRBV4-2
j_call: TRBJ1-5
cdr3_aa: CASSPQSGVYSNQPQHF

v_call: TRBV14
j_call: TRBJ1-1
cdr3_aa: CASSLLAGGTEAFF

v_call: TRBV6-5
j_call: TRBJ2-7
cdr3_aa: CASGYQWDSRRSF

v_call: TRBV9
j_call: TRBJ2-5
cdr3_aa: CASSVGGTGVETQYF

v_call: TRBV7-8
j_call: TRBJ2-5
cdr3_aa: CASSLNSGGPGETQYF

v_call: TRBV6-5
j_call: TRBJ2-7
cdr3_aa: CASRRLAELYEQYF

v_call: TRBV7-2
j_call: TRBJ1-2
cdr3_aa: CASSSTLQGYYGYTF

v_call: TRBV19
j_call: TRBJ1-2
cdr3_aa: CASRHRGPGYGYTF

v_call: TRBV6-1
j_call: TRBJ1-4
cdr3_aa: CASSVAKRGGVGEKLFF